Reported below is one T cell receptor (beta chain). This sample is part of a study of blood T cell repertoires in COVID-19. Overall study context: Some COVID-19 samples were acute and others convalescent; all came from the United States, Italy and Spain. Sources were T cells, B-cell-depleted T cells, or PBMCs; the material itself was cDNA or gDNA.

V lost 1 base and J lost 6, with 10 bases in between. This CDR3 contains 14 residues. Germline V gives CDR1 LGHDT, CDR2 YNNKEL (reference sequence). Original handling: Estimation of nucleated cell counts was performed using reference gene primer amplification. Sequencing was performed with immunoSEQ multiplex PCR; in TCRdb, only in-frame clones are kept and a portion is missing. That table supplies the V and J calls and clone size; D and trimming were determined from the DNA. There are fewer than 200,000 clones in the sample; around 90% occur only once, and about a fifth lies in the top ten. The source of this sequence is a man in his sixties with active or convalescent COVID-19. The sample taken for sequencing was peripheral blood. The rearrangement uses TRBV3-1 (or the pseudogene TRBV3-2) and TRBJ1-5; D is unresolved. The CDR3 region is CASSQGPAGQPQHF. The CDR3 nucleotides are TGTGCCAGCAGCCAAGGCCCGGCGGGTCAGCCCCAGCATTTT.